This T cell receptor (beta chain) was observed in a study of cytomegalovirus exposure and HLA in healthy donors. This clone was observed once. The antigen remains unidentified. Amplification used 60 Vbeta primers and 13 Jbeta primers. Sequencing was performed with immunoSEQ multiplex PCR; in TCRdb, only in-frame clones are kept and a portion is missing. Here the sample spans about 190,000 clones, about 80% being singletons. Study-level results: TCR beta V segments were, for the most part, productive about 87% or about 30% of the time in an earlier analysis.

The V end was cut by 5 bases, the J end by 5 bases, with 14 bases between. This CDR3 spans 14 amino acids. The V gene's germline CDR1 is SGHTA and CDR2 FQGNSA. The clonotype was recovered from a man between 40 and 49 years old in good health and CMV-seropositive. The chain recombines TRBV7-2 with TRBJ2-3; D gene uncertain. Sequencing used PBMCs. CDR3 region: CASSQGVAQDTQYF. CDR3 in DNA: TGTGCCAGCAGCCAAGGAGTTGCCCAAGATACGCAGTATTTT.